What follows describes a single T cell receptor beta chain. The record originates from a study of blood T cell repertoires in COVID-19. The wider study: Acute-phase and convalescent COVID-19 samples originated in the United States, Italy and Spain.

Only in-frame clones appear in the TCRdb table, and some are missing; sequencing was by immunoSEQ multiplex PCR. The sample holds around 200,000 clones; roughly 76% are singletons and the top ten take approximately 5.4%. From germline, CDR1 is LNHDA and CDR2 SQIVND (reference sequence). The V gene lost 6 bases and the J gene lost 4 bases, with 13 bases spanning the gap. The CDR3 contains 14 residues. This TCR came from a human donor in a cohort sampled during active COVID-19. Material: peripheral blood. This chain joins TRBV19 and TRBJ1-5; D unresolved. The CDR3 region is CASRVGGRNQPQHF. The CDR3 DNA sequence: TGTGCCAGTAGGGTCGGAGGGAGAAATCAGCCCCAGCATTTT.